This T cell receptor beta chain was found in a study of breast tumors, draining lymph nodes, adjacent tissues. Study-level results: The data were judged consistent with most tumor T cells coming from lymph node and expanding in tumor.

CDR3 length: 11 residues. The germline V gene encodes CDR1 MNHNS and CDR2 SASEGT. V lost 1 base to trimming and J lost 10 bases, with 5 bases between them. Axillary draining lymph nodes of breast cancer patients supplied the node samples. A note on this clonotype: Its antigen is unknown.

Each CDR3 protein is one row after TCRdb ran MiXCR on the multiplex PCR reads. Here the sample spans about 180,000 distinct CDR3 sequences, 30% to 35% being singletons. The sequence derives from a female donor with breast cancer. Some clones in this sample may be carry-over from other donors' samples. The V call is TRBV6-1, the J call TRBJ1-5; D gene ambiguous. Sequenced input: axillary lymph node tissue. The CDR3 bases are TGTGCCAGCAGTGAAGGGGATCCCCAGCATTTT. Protein product: CASSEGDPQHF.